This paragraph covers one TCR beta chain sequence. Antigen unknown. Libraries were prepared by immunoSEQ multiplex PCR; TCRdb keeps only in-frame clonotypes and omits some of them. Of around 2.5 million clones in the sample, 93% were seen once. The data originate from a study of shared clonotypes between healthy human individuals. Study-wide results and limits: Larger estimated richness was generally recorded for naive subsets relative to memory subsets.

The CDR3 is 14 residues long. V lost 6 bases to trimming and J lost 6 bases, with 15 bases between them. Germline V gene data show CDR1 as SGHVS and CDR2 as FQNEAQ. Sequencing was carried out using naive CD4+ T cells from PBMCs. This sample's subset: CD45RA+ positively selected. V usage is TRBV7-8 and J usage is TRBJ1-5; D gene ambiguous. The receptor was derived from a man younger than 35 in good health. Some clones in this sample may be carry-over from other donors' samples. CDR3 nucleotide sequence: TGTGCCAGCAGTCATCCGGGAGGAGGTCAGCCCCAGCATTTT. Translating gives CASSHPGGGQPQHF.